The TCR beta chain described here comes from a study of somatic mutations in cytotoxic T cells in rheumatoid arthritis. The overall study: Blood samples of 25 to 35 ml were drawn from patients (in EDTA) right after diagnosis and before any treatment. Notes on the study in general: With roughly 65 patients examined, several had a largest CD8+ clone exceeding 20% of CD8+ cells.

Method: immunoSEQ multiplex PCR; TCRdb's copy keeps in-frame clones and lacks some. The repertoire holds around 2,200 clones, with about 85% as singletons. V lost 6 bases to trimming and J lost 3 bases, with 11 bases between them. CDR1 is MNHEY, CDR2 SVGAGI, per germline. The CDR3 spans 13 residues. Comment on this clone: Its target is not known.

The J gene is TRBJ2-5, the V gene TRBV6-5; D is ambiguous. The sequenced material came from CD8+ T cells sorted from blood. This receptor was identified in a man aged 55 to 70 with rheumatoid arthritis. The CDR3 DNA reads TGTGCCAGCAGGGAGACTTTGGAAGAGACCCAGTACTTC. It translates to CASRETLEETQYF.